This is a list of T cell receptor beta chains from one sample in a study of OX40 agonist ivuxolimab in advanced cancers. Sequenced by immunoSEQ multiplex PCR; TCRdb stores in-frame clones only, minus some. The sample holds some 11,000 clones, about four fifths seen once. The sample consisted of CD4+ or CD8+ T cells sorted from blood, taken in a trial of the OX40 agonist ivuxolimab. These receptors originate from an adult with an advanced solid tumor such as melanoma, head and neck, liver or kidney cancer. The CDR3 runs from the conserved cysteine through the conserved F or W. Fields, in order: D gene, clone size, V gene, J gene, CDR3 DNA, CDR3 protein. A D gene is named only where the DNA matches it firmly. Some rows have no size entry. The others give once, few or many, or a class for an expanded clone.

d_gene: -
abundance: -
v_gene: TRBV15
j_gene: TRBJ2-1
CDR3nt: TGTGCCACCAGCGATGCGGCAGAACCATACAATGAGCAGTTCTTC
CDR3aa: CATSDAAEPYNEQFF

d_gene: TRBD1
abundance: -
v_gene: TRBV27
j_gene: TRBJ1-2
CDR3nt: TGTGCCAGCAGTTTATCGAAAGGGGGCGCTTATGGCTACACCTTC
CDR3aa: CASSLSKGGAYGYTF

d_gene: -
abundance: -
v_gene: TRBV4-3
j_gene: TRBJ1-4
CDR3nt: TGCGCCAGCAGCCAAGATAGCTCCAGGAATGAAAAACTGTTTTTT
CDR3aa: CASSQDSSRNEKLFF

d_gene: -
abundance: once
v_gene: TRBV12-5
j_gene: TRBJ1-1
CDR3nt: TGTGCTAGTGGTTTCGGCTTCACTGAAGCTTTCTTT
CDR3aa: CASGFGFTEAFF

d_gene: -
abundance: medium-sized
v_gene: TRBV28
j_gene: TRBJ2-1
CDR3nt: TGTGCCAGCAGTGGCACAGGGAGCTCCTACAATGAGCAGTTCTTC
CDR3aa: CASSGTGSSYNEQFF

d_gene: TRBD1
abundance: -
v_gene: TRBV28
j_gene: TRBJ1-1
CDR3nt: TGTGCCAGCAGTCCCCCGGGACAGGGAGCGGTTGGCACTGAAGCTTTCTTT
CDR3aa: CASSPPGQGAVGTEAFF

d_gene: -
abundance: -
v_gene: TRBV4-2
j_gene: TRBJ2-7
CDR3nt: TGTGCCAGCAGCCAATACCTTGGACATACCTACGAGCAGTACTTC
CDR3aa: CASSQYLGHTYEQYF

d_gene: TRBD2
abundance: -
v_gene: TRBV9
j_gene: TRBJ2-7
CDR3nt: TGTGCCAGCAGCCCACGTTTTATTAGCGGGGCGGCGGAGCAGTACTTC
CDR3aa: CASSPRFISGAAEQYF

d_gene: -
abundance: -
v_gene: TRBV2
j_gene: TRBJ2-7
CDR3nt: TGTGCCAGCAGTGGGGGCGCCCGGCCCTACGAGCAGTACTTC
CDR3aa: CASSGGARPYEQYF

d_gene: -
abundance: -
v_gene: TRBV9
j_gene: TRBJ1-6
CDR3nt: TGTGCCAGCAGCGCCACGGACTGGTTCAATTCACCCCTCCACTTT
CDR3aa: CASSATDWFNSPLHF

d_gene: -
abundance: -
v_gene: TRBV28
j_gene: TRBJ2-5
CDR3nt: TGTGCCAGCAGCCCCGACCCGGGACCCGGTGGGGAGACCCAGTACTTC
CDR3aa: CASSPDPGPGGETQYF

d_gene: -
abundance: -
v_gene: TRBV19
j_gene: TRBJ1-1
CDR3nt: TGTGCCAGTAAGATTGGACAGCAGAACACTGAAGCTTTCTTT
CDR3aa: CASKIGQQNTEAFF

d_gene: TRBD2
abundance: few
v_gene: TRBV2
j_gene: TRBJ2-7
CDR3nt: TGTGCCAGCATCCGCTCCGGGGGGGGATCCTACGAGCAGTACTTC
CDR3aa: CASIRSGGGSYEQYF

d_gene: -
abundance: -
v_gene: TRBV27
j_gene: TRBJ1-1
CDR3nt: TGTGCCAGCAGTTTATCAGGGTTTAACACTGAAGCTTTCTTT
CDR3aa: CASSLSGFNTEAFF

d_gene: -
abundance: -
v_gene: TRBV7-2
j_gene: TRBJ2-2
CDR3nt: TGTGCCAGCAGCTTAGTCGGGAACACCGGGGAGCTGTTTTTT
CDR3aa: CASSLVGNTGELFF

d_gene: -
abundance: -
v_gene: TRBV6-1
j_gene: TRBJ1-3
CDR3nt: TGTGCCAGCAGTGAATACAGGGAATCGCGAGGAAACACCATATATTTT
CDR3aa: CASSEYRESRGNTIYF

d_gene: -
abundance: -
v_gene: TRBV2
j_gene: TRBJ2-5
CDR3nt: TGTGCCAGCAGTGTTGGGGTTGGGACTTGGGAAGAGACCCAGTACTTC
CDR3aa: CASSVGVGTWEETQYF

d_gene: -
abundance: -
v_gene: TRBV19
j_gene: TRBJ2-7
CDR3nt: TGTGCCAGTAGTATAGTGCCAGCCTACGAGCAGTACTTC
CDR3aa: CASSIVPAYEQYF

d_gene: -
abundance: -
v_gene: TRBV6-5
j_gene: TRBJ1-2
CDR3nt: TGTGCCAGCAGTTCAGCGGGAGGGAACTATGGCTACACCTTC
CDR3aa: CASSSAGGNYGYTF

d_gene: -
abundance: -
v_gene: TRBV5-4
j_gene: TRBJ2-7
CDR3nt: TGTGCCAGCAGCTCCCCAGGGGGGGCGATCTACGAGCAGTACTTC
CDR3aa: CASSSPGGAIYEQYF

d_gene: -
abundance: once
v_gene: TRBV6-1
j_gene: TRBJ1-1
CDR3nt: TGTGCCAGCAGTTATGGGGGAGCGAACACTGAAGCTTTCTTT
CDR3aa: CASSYGGANTEAFF

d_gene: -
abundance: -
v_gene: TRBV15
j_gene: TRBJ1-2
CDR3nt: TGTGCCACCAGCAGAGATAAGGGGACGGCCTATGGCTACACCTTC
CDR3aa: CATSRDKGTAYGYTF

d_gene: TRBD2
abundance: -
v_gene: TRBV28
j_gene: TRBJ2-1
CDR3nt: TGTGCCAGCAGTACGCCGAGGACTAGGTATTACAATGAGCAGTTCTTC
CDR3aa: CASSTPRTRYYNEQFF

d_gene: -
abundance: medium-sized
v_gene: TRBV4-2
j_gene: TRBJ1-5
CDR3nt: TGTGCCAGCAGCCAAGTTGAAGGAGCTTATCAGCCCCAGCATTTT
CDR3aa: CASSQVEGAYQPQHF

d_gene: TRBD2
abundance: few
v_gene: TRBV10-2
j_gene: TRBJ2-2
CDR3nt: TGCGCCAGCAGAACCCTAGCGGGAGCTGACACCGGGGAGCTGTTTTTT
CDR3aa: CASRTLAGADTGELFF

d_gene: -
abundance: -
v_gene: TRBV6-1
j_gene: TRBJ2-7
CDR3nt: TGTGCCAGCAGTGAAGACAGGGCCTACGAGCAGTACTTC
CDR3aa: CASSEDRAYEQYF

d_gene: -
abundance: -
v_gene: TRBV5-5
j_gene: TRBJ2-3
CDR3nt: TGTGCCAGCAGCTTGGCCGTGACTGTGAGCACAGATACGCAGTATTTT
CDR3aa: CASSLAVTVSTDTQYF

d_gene: TRBD1
abundance: -
v_gene: TRBV30
j_gene: TRBJ1-1
CDR3nt: TGTGCCTGGGAACTCAGGGGGCAGGTTGAAGCTTTCTTT
CDR3aa: CAWELRGQVEAFF

d_gene: TRBD2
abundance: once
v_gene: TRBV29-1
j_gene: TRBJ2-1
CDR3nt: TGCAGCGTTGATGGGACTAGCGGGGACTCCTACAATGAGCAGTTCTTC
CDR3aa: CSVDGTSGDSYNEQFF

d_gene: -
abundance: once
v_gene: TRBV27
j_gene: TRBJ2-7
CDR3nt: TGTGCCAGCAGAACGGCTGGGTTTGATTACGAGCAGTACTTC
CDR3aa: CASRTAGFDYEQYF

d_gene: TRBD1
abundance: -
v_gene: TRBV27
j_gene: TRBJ1-2
CDR3nt: TGTGCCAGCAGGGGGACAGGGACTAACTATGGCTACACCTTC
CDR3aa: CASRGTGTNYGYTF

d_gene: -
abundance: -
v_gene: TRBV4-1
j_gene: TRBJ2-1
CDR3nt: TGCGCCAGCAGCCAATCTTGGGAGTCCTACAATGAGCAGTTCTTC
CDR3aa: CASSQSWESYNEQFF